A single sample gave rise to the 4 T cell receptor beta chains below, sequenced in a study of shared clonotypes between healthy human individuals (dated by TCRdb to the early 2020s). Library preparation used the immunoSEQ multiplex PCR assay. TCRdb re-hosts the immuneACCESS table, in-frame sequences only. Its copies lack some clones; in the studies checked, an unresolved V gene accounts for under half of them, and the cause for the rest is not known. Counted in this sample were some 2,000,000 clones; roughly 95% of them appeared once. The top ten constitute roughly 1.1% of the sample. For the CD8 naive samples, CD45RO-negative cells were positively selected for CCR7, yielding a CD45RA+CCR7+ population from which TemRA cells were excluded. Sequencing used naive CD8+ T cells sorted from blood. The cell subset or site label, as the study defines it: CD45RA+CCR7+. The source is a young man in good health.

J is TRBJ1-6 and V is TRBV4-3, with unresolved D. The CDR3 sequence is 17 residues long. The ends were cut back, 2 bases at V and 0 bases at J, with 11 bases in the middle. Germline V lookup: CDR1 LGHNA, CDR2 YSLEER. Here the CDR3 DNA reads TGCGCCAGCAGCCAAAATATAGCTCCCTCCTATAATTCACCCCTCCACTTT. Translating gives CASSQNIAPSYNSPLHF.

A remark on this clone: Other DNA sequences of this sample code for an identical CDR3. The chain recombines TRBV27 with TRBJ2-2; D assignment may be TRBD1 or TRBD2 (5 bases each). V lost 2 bases and J 5 bases, leaving 9 bases between the germline ends. The CDR3 runs 14 residues. Germline V lookup: CDR1 MNHEY, CDR2 SMNVEV (reference sequence). CDR3 sequence reads: CASSLIGGTGELFF. The CDR3 nucleotides read TGTGCCAGCAGTTTAATTGGGGGAACCGGGGAGCTGTTTTTT.

This clone occurred once. J is TRBJ1-1 and V is TRBV7-6; TRBD1 agrees at 12 bases. CDR3 length: 15 amino acids. The junction had 0 bases not matched to a gene; V was cut back by 0 bases and J by 4 bases. Germline CDR1 reads SGHVS; CDR2 reads FNYEAQ. CDR3 nucleotides: TGTGCCAGCAGCTTAGCGGGACAGGGGGCCACTGAAGCTTTCTTT. Protein sequence: CASSLAGQGATEAFF.

The CDR3 DNA follows: TGCGCCAGCAGCCTCACTGCGAACACTGAAGCTTTCTTT. It encodes CASSLTANTEAFF. The chain recombines TRBV4-3 with TRBJ1-1; D is unclear. Per the germline V gene, CDR1 is LGHNA and CDR2 is YSLEER. The V end was cut by 4 bases, the J end by 1 base, with 7 bases between. CDR3 length: 13 residues.